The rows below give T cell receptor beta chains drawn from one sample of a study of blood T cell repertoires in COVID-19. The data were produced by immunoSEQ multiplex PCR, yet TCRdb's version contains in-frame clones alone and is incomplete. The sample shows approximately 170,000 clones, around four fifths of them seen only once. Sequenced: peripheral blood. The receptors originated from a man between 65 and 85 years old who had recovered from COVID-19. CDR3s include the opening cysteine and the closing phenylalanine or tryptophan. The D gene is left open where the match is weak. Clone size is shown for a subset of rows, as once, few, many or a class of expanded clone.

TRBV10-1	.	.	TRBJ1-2	CASSEYPPGHPNVHYGYTF	TGCGCCAGCAGTGAGTACCCCCCGGGACACCCCAACGTCCACTATGGCTACACCTTC
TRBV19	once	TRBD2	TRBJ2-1	CASSIGTSGINNEQFF	TGTGCCAGTAGTATCGGGACTAGCGGCATTAACAATGAGCAGTTCTTC
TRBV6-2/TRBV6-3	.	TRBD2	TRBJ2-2	CASSYSGRAYGELFF	TGTGCCAGCAGTTACAGCGGGAGGGCTTACGGGGAGCTGTTTTTT
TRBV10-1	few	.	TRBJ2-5	CASSESLEQETQYF	TGCGCCAGCAGTGAGTCTTTGGAGCAAGAGACCCAGTACTTC
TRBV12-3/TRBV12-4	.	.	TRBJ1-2	CASSYGKSGYTF	TGTGCCAGCAGTTACGGGAAATCTGGCTACACCTTC
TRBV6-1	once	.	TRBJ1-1	CASSELEWSGSEAFF	TGTGCCAGCAGTGAATTAGAATGGAGTGGCTCTGAAGCTTTCTTT
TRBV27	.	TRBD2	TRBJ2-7	CASSQRGTSAYEQYF	TGTGCCAGCAGCCAAAGGGGGACTAGCGCCTACGAGCAGTACTTC
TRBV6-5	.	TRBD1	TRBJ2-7	CASSYGDRVYEQYF	TGTGCCAGCAGTTACGGGGACAGGGTCTACGAGCAGTACTTC
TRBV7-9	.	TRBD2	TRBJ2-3	CASSLRRAGGTLDTQYF	TGTGCCAGCAGCTTAAGAAGGGCGGGAGGCACCCTAGATACGCAGTATTTT
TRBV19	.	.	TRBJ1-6	CASSDTGSYNSPLHF	TGTGCCAGTAGTGACACGGGATCCTATAATTCACCCCTCCACTTT